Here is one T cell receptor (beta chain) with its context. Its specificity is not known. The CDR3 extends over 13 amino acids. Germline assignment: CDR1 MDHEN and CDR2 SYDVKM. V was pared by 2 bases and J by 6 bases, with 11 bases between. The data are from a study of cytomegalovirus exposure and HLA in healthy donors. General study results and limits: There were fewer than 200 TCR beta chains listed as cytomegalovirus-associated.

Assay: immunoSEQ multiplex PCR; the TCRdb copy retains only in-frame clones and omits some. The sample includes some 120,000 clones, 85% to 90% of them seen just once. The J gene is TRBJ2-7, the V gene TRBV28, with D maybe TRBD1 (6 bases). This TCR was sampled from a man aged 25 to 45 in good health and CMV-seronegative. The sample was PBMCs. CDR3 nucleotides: TGTGCCAGCAGTTTAAACAGGGCCACCGAGCAGTACTTC. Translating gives CASSLNRATEQYF.